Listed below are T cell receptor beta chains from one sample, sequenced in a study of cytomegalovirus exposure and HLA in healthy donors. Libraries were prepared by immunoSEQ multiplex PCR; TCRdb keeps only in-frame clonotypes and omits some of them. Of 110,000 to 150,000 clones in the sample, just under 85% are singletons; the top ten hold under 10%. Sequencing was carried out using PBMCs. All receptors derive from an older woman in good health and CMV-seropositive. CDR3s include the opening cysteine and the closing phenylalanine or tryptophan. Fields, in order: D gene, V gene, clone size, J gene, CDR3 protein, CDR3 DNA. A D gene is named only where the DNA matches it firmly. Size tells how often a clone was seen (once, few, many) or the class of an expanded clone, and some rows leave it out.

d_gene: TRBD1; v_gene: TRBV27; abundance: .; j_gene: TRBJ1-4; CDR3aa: CASRQRQGASEKLFF; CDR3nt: TGTGCCAGCAGGCAAAGACAGGGGGCAAGCGAAAAACTGTTTTTT
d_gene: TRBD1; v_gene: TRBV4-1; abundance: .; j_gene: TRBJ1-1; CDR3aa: CASSQDRRNTEAFF; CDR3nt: TGCGCCAGCAGCCAGGACAGGAGGAACACTGAAGCTTTCTTT
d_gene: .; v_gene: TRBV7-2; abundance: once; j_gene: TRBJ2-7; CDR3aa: CASLSVPYEQYF; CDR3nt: TGTGCCAGCCTTAGCGTCCCCTACGAGCAGTACTTC
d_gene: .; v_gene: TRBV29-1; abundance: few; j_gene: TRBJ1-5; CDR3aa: CSAGDIDQPQHF; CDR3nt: TGCAGCGCCGGGGACATCGATCAGCCCCAGCATTTT
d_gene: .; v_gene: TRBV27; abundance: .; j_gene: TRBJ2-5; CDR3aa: CASSEAFRETQYF; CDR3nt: TGTGCCAGCAGTGAAGCCTTCCGGGAGACCCAGTACTTC
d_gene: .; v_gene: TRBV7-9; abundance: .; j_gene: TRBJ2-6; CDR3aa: CASSLYSGSGANVLTF; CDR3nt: TGTGCCAGCAGCCTGTATTCGGGATCTGGGGCCAACGTCCTGACTTTC
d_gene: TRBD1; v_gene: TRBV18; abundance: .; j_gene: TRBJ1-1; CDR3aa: CASSPRDRGALGEAFF; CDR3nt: TGTGCCAGCTCACCCCGGGACAGGGGCGCATTGGGGGAAGCTTTCTTT
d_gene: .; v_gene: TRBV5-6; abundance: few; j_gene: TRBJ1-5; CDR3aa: CASSLGRGSNQPQHF; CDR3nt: TGTGCCAGCAGCTTAGGGAGGGGCAGCAATCAGCCCCAGCATTTT
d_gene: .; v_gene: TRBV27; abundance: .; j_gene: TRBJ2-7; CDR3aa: CASSQGGTPTRTYEQYF; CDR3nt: TGTGCCAGCAGCCAGGGGGGCACCCCTACTAGGACCTACGAGCAGTACTTC
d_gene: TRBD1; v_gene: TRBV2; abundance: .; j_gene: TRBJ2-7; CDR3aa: CASSRGQVSYEQYF; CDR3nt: TGTGCCAGCAGTAGGGGACAGGTTTCCTACGAGCAGTACTTC
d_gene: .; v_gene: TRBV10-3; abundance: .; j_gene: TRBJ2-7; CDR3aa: CAISPAETYEQYF; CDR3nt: TGTGCCATCTCCCCAGCGGAAACCTACGAGCAGTACTTC
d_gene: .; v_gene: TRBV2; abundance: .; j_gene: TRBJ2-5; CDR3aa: CASSDDGGVSETQYF; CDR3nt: TGTGCCAGCAGTGATGATGGGGGCGTGTCAGAGACCCAGTACTTC
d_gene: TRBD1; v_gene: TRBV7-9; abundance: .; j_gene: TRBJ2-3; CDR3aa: CASSFLDPRGSDTQYF; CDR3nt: TGTGCCAGCAGCTTTCTGGACCCCAGGGGGTCAGATACGCAGTATTTT
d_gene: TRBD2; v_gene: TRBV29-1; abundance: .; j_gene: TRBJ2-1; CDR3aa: CSVAGLAGQVYNEQFF; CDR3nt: TGCAGCGTTGCGGGACTAGCGGGACAAGTCTACAATGAGCAGTTCTTC
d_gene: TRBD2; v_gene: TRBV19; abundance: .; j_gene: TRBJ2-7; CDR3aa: CASSPGGSYEQYF; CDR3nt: TGTGCCAGTAGCCCGGGGGGCTCCTACGAGCAGTACTTC
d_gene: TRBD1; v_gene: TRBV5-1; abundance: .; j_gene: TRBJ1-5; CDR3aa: CASSLGTGLGNQPQHF; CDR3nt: TGCGCCAGCAGCTTGGGGACAGGGTTGGGCAATCAGCCCCAGCATTTT
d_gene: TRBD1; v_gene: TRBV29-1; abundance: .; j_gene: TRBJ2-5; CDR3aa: CSVEGLQGAGEQYF; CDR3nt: TGCAGCGTTGAAGGCTTACAGGGGGCAGGTGAGCAGTACTTC
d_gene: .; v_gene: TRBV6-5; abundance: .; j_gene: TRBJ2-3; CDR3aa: CASRTGRSTDTQYF; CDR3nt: TGTGCCAGCAGAACAGGGCGCAGCACAGATACGCAGTATTTT
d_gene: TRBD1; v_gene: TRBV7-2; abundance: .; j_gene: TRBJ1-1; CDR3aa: CASTWGQANTEAFF; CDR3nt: TGTGCCAGCACCTGGGGACAGGCGAACACTGAAGCTTTCTTT
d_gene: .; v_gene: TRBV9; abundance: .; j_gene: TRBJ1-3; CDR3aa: CASSVVQGLSGNTIYF; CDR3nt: TGTGCCAGCAGCGTAGTTCAGGGCCTCTCTGGAAACACCATATATTTT
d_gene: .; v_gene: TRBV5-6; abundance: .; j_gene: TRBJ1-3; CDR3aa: CASSSYRISGNTIYF; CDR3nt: TGTGCCAGCAGCTCCTACAGAATCTCTGGAAACACCATATATTTT
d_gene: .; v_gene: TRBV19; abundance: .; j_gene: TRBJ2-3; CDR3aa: CASRSSRGPDTQYF; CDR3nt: TGTGCCAGTAGGTCTAGCAGGGGTCCAGATACGCAGTATTTT
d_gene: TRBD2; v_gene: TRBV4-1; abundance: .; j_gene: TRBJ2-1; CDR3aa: CASSQTTAGDFVQFF; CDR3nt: TGCGCCAGCAGCCAAACTACAGCGGGGGATTTTGTGCAGTTCTTC
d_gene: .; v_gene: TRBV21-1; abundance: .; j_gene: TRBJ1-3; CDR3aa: CASGKRQGWSGNTIYF; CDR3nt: TGTGCCAGCGGGAAGAGACAGGGTTGGAGTGGAAACACCATATATTTT
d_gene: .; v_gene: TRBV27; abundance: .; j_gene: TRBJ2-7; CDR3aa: CASSFSRAAPYEQYF; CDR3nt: TGTGCCAGCAGTTTCTCGAGGGCAGCGCCCTACGAGCAGTACTTC
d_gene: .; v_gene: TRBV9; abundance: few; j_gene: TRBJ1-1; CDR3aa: CASSVAPTGMNTEAFF; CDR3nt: TGTGCCAGCAGCGTAGCCCCGACAGGAATGAACACTGAAGCTTTCTTT
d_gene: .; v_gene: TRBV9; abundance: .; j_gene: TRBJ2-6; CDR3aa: CASSVAPRGAGANVLTF; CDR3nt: TGTGCCAGCAGCGTAGCACCCAGGGGGGCTGGGGCCAACGTCCTGACTTTC
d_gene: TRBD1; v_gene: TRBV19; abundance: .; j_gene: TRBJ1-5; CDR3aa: CASRLGTGGRGNQPQHF; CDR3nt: TGTGCCAGTAGGCTCGGGACAGGGGGCCGTGGCAATCAGCCCCAGCATTTT
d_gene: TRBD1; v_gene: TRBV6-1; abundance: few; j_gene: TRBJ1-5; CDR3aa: CASRTGDLVQPQHF; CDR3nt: TGTGCCAGCAGGACAGGGGATTTGGTTCAGCCCCAGCATTTT
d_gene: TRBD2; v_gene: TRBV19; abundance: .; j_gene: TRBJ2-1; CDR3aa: CASSRLAGVFGGAYNEQFF; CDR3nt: TGTGCCAGTAGCAGACTAGCGGGAGTCTTTGGGGGGGCCTACAATGAGCAGTTCTTC
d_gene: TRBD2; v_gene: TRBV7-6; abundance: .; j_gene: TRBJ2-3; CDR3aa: CASSLAFPGTITDTQYF; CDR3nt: TGTGCCAGCAGCTTAGCCTTTCCCGGGACTATCACAGATACGCAGTATTTT
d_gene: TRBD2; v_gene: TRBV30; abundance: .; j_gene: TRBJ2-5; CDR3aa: CAWSVTSGNYETQYF; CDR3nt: TGTGCCTGGAGTGTAACCAGCGGGAATTATGAGACCCAGTACTTC
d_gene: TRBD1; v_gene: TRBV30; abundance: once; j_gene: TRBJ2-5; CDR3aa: CAWRMQGAQETQYF; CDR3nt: TGTGCCTGGAGAATGCAGGGGGCGCAGGAGACCCAGTACTTC
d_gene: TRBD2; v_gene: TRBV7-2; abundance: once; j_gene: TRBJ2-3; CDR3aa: CASSQSSGSDTQYF; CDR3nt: TGTGCCAGCAGCCAGTCTAGCGGCTCTGATACGCAGTATTTT
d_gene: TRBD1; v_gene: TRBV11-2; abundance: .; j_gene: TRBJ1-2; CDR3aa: CASSPNRDRVYGYTF; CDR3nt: TGTGCCAGCAGCCCGAACCGGGACAGGGTGTATGGCTACACCTTC
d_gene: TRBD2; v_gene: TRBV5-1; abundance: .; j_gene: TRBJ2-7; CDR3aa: CASSLGLAEGYEQYF; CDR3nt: TGCGCCAGCAGCCTCGGACTAGCAGAGGGCTACGAGCAGTACTTC
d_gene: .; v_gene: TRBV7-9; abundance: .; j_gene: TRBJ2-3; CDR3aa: CASSLATEKNTQYF; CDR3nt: TGTGCCAGCAGCTTAGCCACCGAGAAAAATACGCAGTATTTT
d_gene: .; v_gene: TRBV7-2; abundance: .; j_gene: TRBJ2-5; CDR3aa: CASSFYGQETQYF; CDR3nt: TGTGCCAGCAGCTTTTACGGCCAAGAGACCCAGTACTTC
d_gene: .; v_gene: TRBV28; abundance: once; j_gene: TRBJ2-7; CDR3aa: CASGRGGEQYF; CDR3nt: TGTGCCAGCGGCAGGGGCGGCGAGCAGTACTTC
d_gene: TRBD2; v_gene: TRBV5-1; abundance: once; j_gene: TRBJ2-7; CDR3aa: CASAERESYEQYF; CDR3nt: TGCGCCAGCGCCGAGCGGGAATCCTACGAGCAGTACTTC
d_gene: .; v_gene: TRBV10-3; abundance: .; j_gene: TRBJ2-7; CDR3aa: CAIGRITGTGYDYEQYF; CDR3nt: TGTGCCATCGGGAGGATTACCGGGACTGGATACGACTACGAGCAGTACTTC
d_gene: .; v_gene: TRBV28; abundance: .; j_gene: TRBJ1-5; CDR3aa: CASIKERLINQPQHF; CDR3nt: TGTGCCAGCATCAAAGAGCGACTGATCAATCAGCCCCAGCATTTT
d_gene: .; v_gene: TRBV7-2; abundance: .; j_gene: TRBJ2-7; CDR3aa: CASSLGSSSYEQYF; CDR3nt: TGTGCCAGCAGCTTAGGTTCTAGCTCCTACGAGCAGTACTTC
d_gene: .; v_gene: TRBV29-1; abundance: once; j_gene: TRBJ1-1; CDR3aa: CSVETGFTAFF; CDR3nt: TGCAGCGTTGAAACAGGGTTTACAGCTTTCTTT
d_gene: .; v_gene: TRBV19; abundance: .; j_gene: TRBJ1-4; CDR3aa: CASSIMAEEKLFF; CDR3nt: TGTGCCAGTAGTATAATGGCAGAAGAAAAACTGTTTTTT
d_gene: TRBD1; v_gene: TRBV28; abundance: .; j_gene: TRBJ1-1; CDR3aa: CASSPPDRSTEAFF; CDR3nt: TGTGCCAGCAGTCCGCCGGACAGGAGCACTGAAGCTTTCTTT
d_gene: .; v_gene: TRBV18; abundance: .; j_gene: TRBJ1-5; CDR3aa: CASSPISSQPQHF; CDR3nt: TGTGCCAGCTCACCAATTTCTAGTCAGCCCCAGCATTTT
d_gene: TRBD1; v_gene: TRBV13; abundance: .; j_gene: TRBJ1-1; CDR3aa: CASSLLDRGRENTEAFF; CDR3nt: TGTGCCAGCAGCTTACTTGACAGGGGGCGGGAGAACACTGAAGCTTTCTTT
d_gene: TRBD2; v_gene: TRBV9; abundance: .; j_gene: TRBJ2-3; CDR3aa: CASSVETSGSSTDTQYF; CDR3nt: TGTGCCAGCAGCGTAGAGACTAGCGGATCTAGCACAGATACGCAGTATTTT
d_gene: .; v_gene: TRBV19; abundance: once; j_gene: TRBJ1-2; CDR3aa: CASSITQQSYGYTF; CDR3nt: TGTGCCAGTAGTATTACCCAACAGAGCTATGGCTACACCTTC
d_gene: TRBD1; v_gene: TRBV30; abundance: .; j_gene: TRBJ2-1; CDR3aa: CAVRDSHHEQFF; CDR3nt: TGTGCCGTCCGGGACAGTCATCATGAGCAGTTCTTC
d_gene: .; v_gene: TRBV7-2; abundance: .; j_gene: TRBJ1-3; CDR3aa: CASTFLGLRSGNTIYF; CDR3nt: TGTGCCAGCACCTTTTTGGGGCTACGCTCTGGAAACACCATATATTTT
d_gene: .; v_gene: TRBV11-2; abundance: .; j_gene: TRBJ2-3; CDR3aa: CASSLDPHLSGWGRADTQYF; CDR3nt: TGTGCCAGCAGCTTAGACCCCCACCTTTCAGGGTGGGGAAGGGCAGATACGCAGTATTTT